The present T cell receptor (beta chain) was sequenced within a study of T and B cells in COVID-19 patients. The overall study: Critical illness requiring mechanical ventilation or extracorporeal membrane oxygenation affected 12 of 20 active-infection patients. Comorbidities linked to unfavorable COVID-19 outcome were present in about 90% of the roughly 20 active-infection patients.

In the case of this clonotype: The antigen remains undetermined.

Germline CDR1 reads KGHDR; CDR2 reads SFDVKD. The CDR3 runs to 15 residues. V lost 3 bases and J lost 6; bases outside the gene matches: 6. Whole-study results and caveats: Patients with COVID-19 reportedly showed strongly skewed T cell receptor beta variable and joining gene usage. Symptomatic-phase blood samples from mildly ill patients and early samples from severe cases were scarce.

Each TRB amplification used about 230-550 ng of genomic DNA from blood. TRB rearrangements were amplified by multiplex PCR with BIOMED2 TRB-A/B primers. TCRdb reprocessed the multiplex PCR reads via MiXCR and lists one record per CDR3 protein. The sample lists around 25,000 distinct CDR3 sequences; approximately 32% were seen once. Sequenced sample: blood. The source of this sequence is a human donor who had recovered from COVID-19. The rearrangement links TRBV24-1 to TRBJ2-2; 7 nucleotides line up with TRBD1. CDR3 coding DNA: TGTGCCACCAGTGATCCCGGGACAGCGGCCGGGGAGCTGTTTTTT. Amino acids: CATSDPGTAAGELFF.